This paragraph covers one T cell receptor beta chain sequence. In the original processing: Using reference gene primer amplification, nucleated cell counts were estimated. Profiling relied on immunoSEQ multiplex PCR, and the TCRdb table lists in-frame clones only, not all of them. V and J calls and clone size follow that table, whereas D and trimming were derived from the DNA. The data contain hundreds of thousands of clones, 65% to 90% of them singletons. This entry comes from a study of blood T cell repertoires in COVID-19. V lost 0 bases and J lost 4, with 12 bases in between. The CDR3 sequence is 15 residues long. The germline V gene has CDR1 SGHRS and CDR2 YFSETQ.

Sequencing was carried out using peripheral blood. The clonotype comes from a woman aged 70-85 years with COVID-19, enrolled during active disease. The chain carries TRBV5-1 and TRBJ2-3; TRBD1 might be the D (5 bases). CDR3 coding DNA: TGCGCCAGCAGCTTGGAGGGCAGGGTCTCAGATACGCAGTATTTT. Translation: CASSLEGRVSDTQYF.